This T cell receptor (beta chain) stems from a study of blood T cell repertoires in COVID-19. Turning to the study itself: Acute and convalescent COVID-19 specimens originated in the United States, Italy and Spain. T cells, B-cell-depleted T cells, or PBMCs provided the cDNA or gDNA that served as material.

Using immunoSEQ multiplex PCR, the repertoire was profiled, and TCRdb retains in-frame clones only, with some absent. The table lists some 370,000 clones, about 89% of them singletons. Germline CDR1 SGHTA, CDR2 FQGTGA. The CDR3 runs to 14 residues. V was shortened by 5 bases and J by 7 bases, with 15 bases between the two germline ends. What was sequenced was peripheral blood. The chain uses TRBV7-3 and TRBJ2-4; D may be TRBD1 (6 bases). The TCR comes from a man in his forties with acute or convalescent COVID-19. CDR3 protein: CASSPQQGANIQYF. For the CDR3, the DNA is TGTGCCAGCAGCCCTCAACAGGGAGCGAACATTCAGTACTTC.